These 20 T cell receptor beta chains came from one sample sequenced in a study of blood T cell repertoires in COVID-19. Data came from immunoSEQ multiplex PCR; TCRdb stores just in-frame clones and leaves some out. The data show 350,000 to 400,000 clones, roughly 89% seen once. The sequenced sample was peripheral blood. These receptor sequences come from a man between 18 and 35 years old with active or convalescent COVID-19.

This clone was picked up a small number of times. Other DNA sequences in the sample encode the same CDR3. V is TRBV18 and J is TRBJ1-4; D not resolved. This CDR3 has 13 amino acids. The ends were cut back, 2 bases at V and 8 bases at J, with 9 bases in the middle. The germline CDR1 and CDR2 sequences are KGHSH and LQKENI. The CDR3 spells CASSPGLEEKLFF. The CDR3 coding sequence is TGTGCCAGCTCACCAGGGTTGGAGGAAAAACTGTTTTTT.

The rearrangement uses TRBV9 and TRBJ2-7, with D perhaps matching TRBD2 (6 bases). Germline lookup yields CDR1 SGDLS and CDR2 YYNGEE. The CDR3 has 15 amino acids. Trimming cost V 2 bases and J 7 bases, with 19 bases left between them. CDR3 residues: CASSVSWGDAYEQYF. The CDR3 coding sequence is TGTGCCAGCAGCGTGAGTTGGGGGGACGCATATGAGCAGTACTTC.

The genes are TRBV7-3 and TRBJ2-1; D remains ambiguous. Germline V gene sequence: CDR1 SGHTA, CDR2 FQGTGA. The V end lost 2 bases, the J end lost 10 bases, and 9 bases lay between the germline ends. There are 12 residues in the CDR3. The CDR3 here is CASSLLAEEQFF. The CDR3 DNA reads as TGTGCCAGCAGCTTACTTGCGGAAGAGCAGTTCTTC.

V usage is TRBV27 and J usage is TRBJ2-6; D not certain. CDR1 is MNHEY, CDR2 SMNVEV, per germline (reference sequence). Trimming removed 5 bases at V and 0 bases at J, with 5 bases between. The CDR3 is 14 amino acids. As DNA, the CDR3 is TGTGCCAGCAGTGCAGGCTCTGGGGCCAACGTCCTGACTTTC. It specifies CASSAGSGANVLTF.

The chain joins TRBV11-2 to TRBJ2-7; D is undetermined. The CDR3 is made up of 13 amino acids. The ends were cut back, 4 bases at V and 4 bases at J, with 11 bases in the middle. The germline V gene encodes CDR1 SGHAT and CDR2 FQNNGV. The CDR3 DNA follows: TGTGCCAGCAGCTCGACTCCTGGGTACGAGCAGTACTTC. Its translation: CASSSTPGYEQYF. Filled out from reference TRBV11-2 and TRBJ2-7, the complete variable domain reads EAGVAQSPRYKIIEKRQSVAFWCNPISGHATLYWYQQILGQGPKLLIQFQNNGVVDDSQLPKDRFSAERLKGVDSTLKIQPAKLEDSAVYLCASSSTPGYEQYFGPGTRLTVT.

The genes are TRBV30 and TRBJ2-1; the match to TRBD2 covers 7 bases. Losses at the gene ends were 2 bases for V and 12 bases for J; bases not matched to a gene: 7. This CDR3 has 12 amino acids. Per the germline V gene, CDR1 is GTSNPN and CDR2 is SVGIG (reference sequence). CDR3 residues: CAWSSGGEGQFF. The CDR3 bases are TGTGCCTGGAGTTCTGGGGGGGAAGGGCAGTTCTTC.

This chain connects TRBV6-2 or TRBV6-3 to TRBJ2-1, with 10 bases fitting TRBD2. The CDR3 loop spans 18 amino acids. The ends lost 2 bases at V and 0 bases at J; junction bases unmatched: 7. From germline, CDR1 is MNHEY and CDR2 SVGEGT. The CDR3 here is CASSYELAGTSSYNEQFF. The CDR3 nucleotides read TGTGCCAGCAGTTACGAACTAGCGGGAACGAGCTCCTACAATGAGCAGTTCTTC.

The V gene is TRBV4-3, the J gene TRBJ1-6; 8 nucleotides match TRBD1. This CDR3 has 14 amino acids. Germline lookup yields CDR1 LGHNA and CDR2 YSLEER. With V trimmed by 1 base and J by 13 bases, 6 bases remained unmatched. The DNA for the CDR3 is TGCGCCAGCAGCCAAGGGACAGGGACGGGGCCCCTCCACTTT. Its translation: CASSQGTGTGPLHF.

The V and J genes are TRBV27 and TRBJ1-1, with TRBD1 matching over 7 bases. The CDR3 spans 17 residues. Per the germline V gene, CDR1 is MNHEY and CDR2 is SMNVEV (reference sequence). V was clipped by 5 bases and J by 4 bases; unmatched bases: 16. CDR3: CASSPRTGTLLGTEAFF. The CDR3 DNA sequence: TGTGCCAGCAGTCCACGGACAGGTACTCTGTTGGGCACTGAAGCTTTCTTT.

The rearrangement links TRBV5-1 to TRBJ1-5; 8 bases are shared with TRBD1. J lost 2 bases, V lost 4 bases, and 2 bases had no gene match. This CDR3 has 14 residues. CDR1 and CDR2 from the germline V gene are SGHRS and YFSETQ. The CDR3 spells CASSAQGGNQPQHF. For the CDR3, the DNA is TGCGCCAGCAGCGCACAGGGGGGCAATCAGCCCCAGCATTTT.

The chain links TRBV7-2 to TRBJ2-5; 10 bases are shared with TRBD2. The V segment lost 1 base and the J segment 5 bases; nucleotides outside the gene matches: 10. Germline loops: CDR1 SGHTA, CDR2 FQGNSA. The CDR3 is 17 residues long. CDR3 protein: CASSLGLLASGGETQYF. The CDR3 DNA reads TGTGCCAGCAGCTTAGGACTGCTGGCTAGCGGGGGTGAGACCCAGTACTTC. Using reference TRBV7-2 and TRBJ2-5 for the parts outside the CDR3, the full variable domain is GAGVSQSPSNKVTEKGKDVELRCDPISGHTALYWYRQSLGQGLEFLIYFQGNSAPDKSGLPSDRFSAERTGGSVSTLTIQRTQQEDSAVYLCASSLGLLASGGETQYFGPGTRLLVL.

The V and J genes are TRBV25-1 and TRBJ2-1, with D tentatively TRBD2 (7 bases). The CDR3 sequence is 15 residues long. V lost 6 bases, J lost 3 bases, and 15 bases lay in between. Germline V gene sequence: CDR1 MGHDK, CDR2 SYGVNS. The CDR3 DNA is TGTGCCAGCAGCCGCGGGGGCCTCAACTACAATGAGCAGTTCTTC. Translated: CASSRGGLNYNEQFF.

The chain joins TRBV27 to TRBJ2-2; possible D gene TRBD2, 5 bases. Trimming left V 5 bases short and J 4 bases short, with 17 bases between. The CDR3 totals 16 residues. Germline lookup yields CDR1 MNHEY and CDR2 SMNVEV (reference sequence). This CDR3 is CASSLNRGVGTGELFF. The CDR3 coding sequence is TGTGCCAGCAGTCTTAACCGGGGAGTGGGCACCGGGGAGCTGTTTTTT.

V usage is TRBV2 and J usage is TRBJ2-3; 11 bases are a match to TRBD1. V shed 9 bases and J 2 bases; nucleotides not matched to a gene: 7. Germline V gene data show CDR1 as SNHLY and CDR2 as FYNNEI. CDR3 size: 15 residues. The CDR3 is CASERDRGYTDTQYF. The CDR3 coding sequence is TGTGCCAGTGAGCGGGACAGGGGGTACACAGATACGCAGTATTTT.

The V gene is TRBV25-1, the J gene TRBJ2-7; D uncertain. Per the germline V gene, CDR1 is MGHDK and CDR2 is SYGVNS. This CDR3 is 13 amino acids long. Trimming took off 1 base at V and 4 bases at J, with 8 bases between the two ends. Here the CDR3 reads CASSESGGYEQYF. Here the CDR3 DNA reads TGTGCCAGCAGTGAATCCGGCGGTTACGAGCAGTACTTC.

The rearrangement joins TRBV27 to TRBJ2-1; 11 bases match TRBD2. In germline, CDR1 is MNHEY, CDR2 SMNVEV (reference sequence). J lost 9 bases, V lost 0 bases, and 10 bases had no gene match. This CDR3 region has 17 residues. CDR3 region: CASSLSLMTSGIGEQFF. In DNA form, the CDR3 reads TGTGCCAGCAGTTTATCGTTAATGACTAGCGGGATCGGTGAGCAGTTCTTC.

The chain employs TRBV5-8 and TRBJ1-1; D may be TRBD1 (5 bases). From germline, CDR1 is SGHTS and CDR2 YDEGEE. Between the trimmed V and J ends, which lost 1 base and 5 bases, there was a span of 12 bases. The CDR3 sequence is 14 residues long. The CDR3 bases are TGTGCCAGCAGCTTGTTTCGGGGGTGGACTGAAGCTTTCTTT. This translates into CASSLFRGWTEAFF.

The V call is TRBV5-1, the J call TRBJ2-2; the D gene is possibly TRBD2 (5 bases). With 7 bases removed from V and 0 bases from J, the gap between germline ends came to 10 bases. CDR1 and CDR2 (germline): SGHRS, YFSETQ. The CDR3 is made up of 14 amino acids. CDR3 sequence reads: CASGPGANTGELFF. DNA for the CDR3: TGCGCCAGCGGTCCCGGGGCGAACACCGGGGAGCTGTTTTTT.

The gene calls are TRBV10-3 and TRBJ2-2, with D unresolved. The germline CDR1 and CDR2 sequences are ENHRY and SYGVKD. The CDR3 length is 14 residues. With 5 bases removed from V and 0 bases from J, the gap between germline ends came to 7 bases. The CDR3 loop reads CAISKTANTGELFF. As DNA, the CDR3 is TGTGCCATCAGTAAGACTGCGAACACCGGGGAGCTGTTTTTT.

V and J are TRBV2 and TRBJ1-3, with 9 bases fitting TRBD1. With 6 bases clipped from V and 2 bases from J, the junction kept 8 bases outside the gene matches. The germline V gene has CDR1 SNHLY and CDR2 FYNNEI. The CDR3 loop spans 16 amino acids. The CDR3 spells CASRVGQGIAGNTIYF. CDR3 bases: TGTGCCAGCAGAGTCGGACAGGGGATAGCTGGAAACACCATATATTTT.